This entry lists 5 T cell receptor beta chains sequenced from one sample in a study of T cells in Graves' hyperthyroidism and ophthalmopathy. TCR beta CDR3 regions were amplified from RNA transcripts. Initially, a first-round RT-PCR of the TCR CDR3 employed the HTBI primer set. TCRdb re-analysed the multiplex PCR reads in MiXCR, keeping a single row per CDR3 protein. Of about 210,000 distinct CDR3 sequences in the sample, 15% to 20% were seen once. The sample was blood. The receptors shown here come from a man between 50 and 59 years old with Graves' hyperthyroidism.

Only a few counts were recorded for this clonotype. The V gene is TRBV20-1, the J gene TRBJ2-7; 10 nucleotides align to TRBD2. The V segment lost 0 bases and the J segment 4 bases; nucleotides outside the gene matches: 9. The CDR3 spans 16 residues. The V gene's germline CDR1 is DFQATT and CDR2 SNEGSKA (reference sequence). The CDR3 protein is CSARDPASGSNYEQYF. The CDR3 DNA reads as TGCAGTGCTAGAGACCCGGCTAGCGGGAGTAATTACGAGCAGTACTTC.

This clonotype was detected once. The chain is built from TRBV4-1 and TRBJ1-1, with D unresolved. Deletions cut 1 base from V and 4 bases from J, with 13 bases between. The length of the CDR3 is 15 residues. Germline V gene lookup returns CDR1 MGHRA and CDR2 YSYEKL. The CDR3 region has the DNA TGCGCCAGCAGCCAAGGGGCGGTCTACGGCACTGAAGCTTTCTTT. Protein product: CASSQGAVYGTEAFF.

This chain uses TRBV20-1 with TRBJ2-5, with TRBD1 identical over 12 bases. Germline CDR1 reads DFQATT; CDR2 reads SNEGSKA (reference sequence). The CDR3 loop spans 15 amino acids. Trimming removed 3 bases from V and 4 bases from J; junction bases left unmatched: 6. The CDR3: CSARPGQGARETQYF. In DNA, the CDR3 is TGCAGTGCTAGGCCGGGACAGGGGGCTAGAGAGACCCAGTACTTC.

This clonotype has a handful of counts. The chain employs TRBV6-2 or TRBV6-3 and TRBJ2-1; D gene unclear. Trimming removed 8 bases from V and 2 bases from J, with 13 bases in between. This CDR3 has 14 residues. CDR1 MNHEY and CDR2 SVGEGT come from the germline V gene. CDR3 residues: CASSNSLTYNEQFF. In nucleotides, the CDR3 is TGTGCCAGCTCTAACTCGCTTACCTACAATGAGCAGTTCTTC.

The sample holds a few counts of this clonotype. The V call is TRBV4-2, the J call TRBJ2-5; no firm D call. CDR1 LGHNA and CDR2 YNFKEQ come from the germline V gene. This CDR3 is 14 amino acids long. The V end lost 2 bases, the J end lost 13 bases, and 20 bases lay between the germline ends. The CDR3 DNA is TGTGCCAGCAGCCAAAATATCCTCGGAGAGACTCTGTACTTC. Encoded protein: CASSQNILGETLYF.